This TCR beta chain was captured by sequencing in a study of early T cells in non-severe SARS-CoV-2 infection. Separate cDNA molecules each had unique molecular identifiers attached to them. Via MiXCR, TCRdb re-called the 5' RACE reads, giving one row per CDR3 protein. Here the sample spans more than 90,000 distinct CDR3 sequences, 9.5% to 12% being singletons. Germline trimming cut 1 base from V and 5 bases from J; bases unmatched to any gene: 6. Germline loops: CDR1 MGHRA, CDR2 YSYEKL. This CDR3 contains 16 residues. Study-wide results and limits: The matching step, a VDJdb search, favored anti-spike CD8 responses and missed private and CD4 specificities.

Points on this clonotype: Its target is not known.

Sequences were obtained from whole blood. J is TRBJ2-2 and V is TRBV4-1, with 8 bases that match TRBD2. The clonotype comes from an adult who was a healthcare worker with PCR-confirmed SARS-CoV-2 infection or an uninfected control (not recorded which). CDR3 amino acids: CASSQAGGPWTGELFF. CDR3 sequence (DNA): TGCGCCAGCAGCCAAGCGGGAGGGCCGTGGACCGGGGAGCTGTTTTTT.